The 15 T cell receptor beta chains presented below share a single source sample, sequenced in a study of T cell responses to AZD1222 COVID-19 vaccine. Measured with immunoSEQ multiplex PCR; TCRdb has only the in-frame clones, and not every one. The sample records around 95,000 clones, around 89% being singletons. The sample here was peripheral blood, taken on day 0 of AZD1222 vaccination. These receptors originate from an adult in good health.

The chain combines TRBV6-5 with TRBJ2-5, with TRBD1 matching over 7 bases. Germline assignment: CDR1 MNHEY and CDR2 SVGAGI. The CDR3 runs to 14 residues. J gave up 6 bases and V 2 bases, and 6 bases lay outside the gene matches. The CDR3 loop reads CASSYGTALKTQYF. CDR3 in DNA: TGTGCCAGCAGTTACGGGACAGCCTTGAAGACCCAGTACTTC.

The chain uses TRBV7-9 and TRBJ2-3, with 9 bases identical to TRBD2. After removal of 1 base from V and 0 bases from J, the junction contained 8 bases not matched to a gene. CDR3 length: 18 residues. The germline V gene encodes CDR1 SEHNR and CDR2 FQNEAQ (reference sequence). CDR3 in amino acids: CASSLGAGLASSTDTQYF. CDR3 sequence (DNA): TGTGCCAGCAGCTTAGGGGCGGGACTAGCCTCTAGCACAGATACGCAGTATTTT.

This clone was detected only once. V usage is TRBV28 and J usage is TRBJ2-7; D is undetermined. CDR3 length: 11 residues. V dropped 6 bases and J dropped 7 bases, with 10 bases sitting between them. CDR1 and CDR2 (germline): MDHEN, SYDVKM. CDR3 region: CASSPRLEQYF. CDR3 DNA sequence: TGTGCCAGCAGCCCGCGACTGGAGCAGTACTTC.

The J gene is TRBJ2-4, the V gene TRBV19; 11 positions agree with TRBD2. This CDR3 has 17 residues. Germline values: CDR1 LNHDA, CDR2 SQIVND (reference sequence). V lost 3 bases and J lost 0; bases outside the gene matches: 4. DNA for the CDR3: TGTGCCAGTAGTATTGGGGGACTAGCGGTAGCCAAAAACATTCAGTACTTC. Amino acids: CASSIGGLAVAKNIQYF.

This CDR3 is CASSLRGRDGYTF. In nucleotides, the CDR3 is TGTGCCAGCAGTTTGCGGGGGCGCGATGGCTACACCTTC. The V and J genes are TRBV12-3 or TRBV12-4 and TRBJ1-2, with D possibly being TRBD1 (6 bases). This CDR3 has 13 residues. Between the trimmed V and J ends, which lost 3 bases and 6 bases, there was a span of 11 bases.

The J gene is TRBJ2-3, the V gene TRBV6-2 or TRBV6-3; 7 bases agree with TRBD2. Germline-derived CDR1 and CDR2 are MNHEY and SVGEGT. The V segment lost 0 bases and the J segment 2 bases; nucleotides outside the gene matches: 5. This CDR3 comprises 16 residues. CDR3 in amino acids: CASSYSPSGPTDTQYF. The CDR3 bases are TGTGCCAGCAGTTACTCTCCTAGCGGCCCCACAGATACGCAGTATTTT.

The V gene is TRBV5-1, the J gene TRBJ2-6; D not resolved. V gave up 4 bases and J gave up 0 bases, with 11 bases separating them. Germline CDR1 is SGHRS and CDR2 is YFSETQ. The CDR3 sequence is 16 residues long. CDR3 protein: CASSPVGYSGANVLTF. DNA of the CDR3: TGCGCCAGCAGCCCGGTGGGCTACTCTGGGGCCAACGTCCTGACTTTC.

V usage is TRBV5-1 and J usage is TRBJ2-6; no firm D call. The CDR3 consists of 15 residues. Germline V gene data show CDR1 as SGHRS and CDR2 as YFSETQ. The V end lost 0 bases, the J end lost 6 bases, and 10 bases lay between the germline ends. The CDR3 loop reads CASSLGPPLANVLTF. Written as DNA, the CDR3 is TGCGCCAGCAGCTTGGGTCCCCCGCTGGCCAACGTCCTGACTTTC.

The rearrangement links TRBV12-3 or TRBV12-4 to TRBJ1-1, with D unresolved. This CDR3 is built from 13 residues. V dropped 1 base and J dropped 1 base, with 4 bases sitting between them. CDR3 sequence reads: CASSLEQNTEAFF. In DNA form, the CDR3 reads TGTGCCAGCAGTTTAGAGCAGAACACTGAAGCTTTCTTT.

The chain recombines TRBV19 with TRBJ2-3; D is uncertain. In germline, CDR1 is LNHDA, CDR2 SQIVND (reference sequence). The CDR3 totals 11 residues. V gave up 10 bases and J gave up 11 bases, with 16 bases separating them. CDR3 residues: CATGPLSEQYF. The CDR3 nucleotides are TGTGCCACCGGCCCTCTCAGTGAGCAGTATTTT.

The rearrangement joins TRBV4-3 to TRBJ2-3, with 12 nucleotides matching TRBD2. This CDR3 comprises 20 residues. CDR1 is LGHNA and CDR2 is YSLEER in the germline V gene. With V trimmed by 3 bases and J by 3 bases, 16 bases remained unmatched. The CDR3 spells CASSQRQAGLAGLGTDTQYF. CDR3 in DNA: TGCGCCAGCAGCCAGAGACAGGCCGGACTAGCGGGATTAGGTACAGATACGCAGTATTTT.

V and J are TRBV30 and TRBJ2-6, with 7 positions matching TRBD1. Trimming at V came to 4 bases and at J to 5 bases, leaving 8 bases not matched to a gene. The CDR3 loop spans 15 amino acids. Germline lookup yields CDR1 GTSNPN and CDR2 SVGIG (reference sequence). CDR3 region: CAWIDRAERANVLTF. CDR3 DNA sequence: TGTGCCTGGATAGACAGGGCTGAGAGGGCCAACGTCCTGACTTTC.

The chain joins TRBV11-3 to TRBJ1-1; maybe TRBD1 (6 bases). V lost 1 base and J lost 4, with 19 bases in between. The CDR3 runs 17 residues. Germline V gene sequence: CDR1 SGHNT, CDR2 YENEEA. CDR3 region: CASSLGRIGGRGTEAFF. CDR3 bases: TGTGCCAGCAGCTTAGGTAGAATCGGGGGGCGAGGCACTGAAGCTTTCTTT.

This chain uses TRBV19 with TRBJ1-2, with D perhaps TRBD1 (5 bases). Germline CDR1 LNHDA, CDR2 SQIVND (reference sequence). V gave up 9 bases and J gave up 7 bases, with 9 bases separating them. There are 10 residues in the CDR3. CDR3 residues: CASGGVGYTF. The CDR3 nucleotides are TGTGCCAGCGGGGGGGTTGGCTACACCTTC.

The chain has TRBV4-3 and TRBJ2-7, with 9 bases fitting TRBD1. The V gene's germline CDR1 is LGHNA and CDR2 YSLEER. J lost 2 bases, V lost 1 base, and 6 bases had no gene match. The CDR3 covers 16 residues. The CDR3: CASSQGSGTGTYEQYF. CDR3 in DNA: TGCGCCAGCAGCCAAGGCTCCGGGACAGGGACCTACGAGCAGTACTTC.